A single sample gave rise to the 16 T cell receptor beta chains below, sequenced in a study of radiotherapy plus CTLA-4 blockade in lung cancer (dated by TCRdb to 2016 to 2019). The library was generated by the immunoSEQ multiplex PCR assay. TCRdb mirrors the immuneACCESS table, restricted to in-frame sequences. Some clones are absent from its copies; in checked studies, under half trace to an unresolved V gene, and the reason for the others is unknown. The sample includes about 59,000 clones, with under 75% observed a single time. Approximately 8.6% of the sample is in the top ten clones. The sequencing here drew on peripheral blood, taken from a patient treated with radiotherapy plus ipilimumab. These receptors were taken from a human donor with non-small cell lung cancer whose response to radiotherapy plus ipilimumab could not be evaluated.

This clone appeared once. The chain uses TRBV5-5 and TRBJ1-5; no clear D gene. Germline-derived CDR1 and CDR2 are SGHKS and YYEKEE (reference sequence). The CDR3 consists of 14 residues. The V and J ends lost 0 bases and 0 bases respectively, with 4 bases between them. CDR3 protein: CASSLAYSNQPQHF. Here the CDR3 DNA reads TGTGCCAGCAGCTTGGCTTATAGCAATCAGCCCCAGCATTTT.

The chain carries TRBV6-5 and TRBJ1-2, with D perhaps matching TRBD1 (5 bases). The germline CDR1 and CDR2 sequences are MNHEY and SVGAGI. Trimming cost V 3 bases and J 8 bases, with 13 bases left between them. CDR3 length: 13 amino acids. The CDR3 protein is CASSYWGRVGYTF. The CDR3 coding sequence is TGTGCCAGCAGTTATTGGGGCAGGGTAGGCTACACCTTC.

The gene calls are TRBV15 and TRBJ2-1, with 7 bases identical to TRBD1. CDR1 LNHNV and CDR2 YYDKDF come from the germline V gene (reference sequence). The CDR3 spans 14 residues. V dropped 0 bases and J dropped 9; count of bases not matched to a gene: 5. CDR3 sequence: CATSRDPGGSEQFF. The DNA of the CDR3 is TGTGCCACCAGCAGAGATCCAGGGGGAAGTGAGCAGTTCTTC.

This clone has more than one count but fewer than ten. The chain is built from TRBV7-9 and TRBJ1-5; D is ambiguous. V dropped 1 base and J dropped 0 bases, with 4 bases sitting between them. Per germline, CDR1 SEHNR and CDR2 FQNEAQ (reference sequence). The CDR3 consists of 14 residues. The CDR3 region has the DNA TGTGCCAGCAGCTTAGACATTAGCAATCAGCCCCAGCATTTT. Translation: CASSLDISNQPQHF. The whole variable domain, filled in from reference TRBV7-9 and TRBJ1-5, reads DTGVSQNPRHKITKRGQNVTFRCDPISEHNRLYWYRQTLGQGPEFLTYFQNEAQLEKSRLLSDRFSAERPKGSFSTLEIQRTEQGDSAMYLCASSLDISNQPQHFGDGTRLSIL.

V usage is TRBV2 and J usage is TRBJ1-2, with no clear D. Per the germline V gene, CDR1 is SNHLY and CDR2 is FYNNEI. Between the trimmed V and J ends, which lost 5 bases and 6 bases, there was a span of 16 bases. The CDR3 covers 14 residues. In DNA, the CDR3 is TGTGCCAGCAGTATAACAGCGGTTAAACATGGCTACACCTTC. This gives the protein CASSITAVKHGYTF.

This chain connects TRBV7-9 to TRBJ2-7; D perhaps matches TRBD2 (5 bases). There are 14 residues in the CDR3. V was trimmed by 5 bases and J by 2 bases, leaving 13 bases between them. The germline gives CDR1 SEHNR, CDR2 FQNEAQ (reference sequence). CDR3 residues: CASSEEAGTYEQYF. The CDR3 DNA is TGTGCCAGCAGCGAAGAGGCGGGTACCTACGAGCAGTACTTC.

A note on this clone: The same CDR3 also results from other DNA sequences found in this sample. This chain joins TRBV2 and TRBJ2-1; the D gene is possibly TRBD2 (6 bases). This CDR3 is built from 15 residues. Germline V lookup: CDR1 SNHLY, CDR2 FYNNEI. The ends were cut back, 1 base at V and 5 bases at J, with 12 bases in the middle. CDR3 nucleotide sequence: TGTGCCAGCAGTGAAGTTACAGGAGGGGACAATGAGCAGTTCTTC. Protein sequence: CASSEVTGGDNEQFF.

The table lists this clone with a few counts. The CDR3 spells CASSGTSSYEQYF. Here the CDR3 DNA reads TGTGCCAGCAGCGGGACTAGCTCCTACGAGCAGTACTTC. The genes are TRBV7-9 and TRBJ2-7, with 8 bases fitting TRBD2. CDR3 length: 13 residues. The trim removed 5 bases at V and 0 bases at J, leaving 0 bases unmatched. Germline V CDR1 and CDR2: SEHNR, FQNEAQ (reference sequence).

The CDR3 loop reads CASSPGNIRNQPQHF. The DNA of the CDR3 is TGTGCCAGCAGCCCCGGGAACATTAGGAATCAGCCCCAGCATTTT. This rearrangement joins TRBV7-2 to TRBJ1-5; D unresolved. Deletions cut 5 bases from V and 4 bases from J, with 15 bases between. The CDR3 covers 15 residues. Germline V gives CDR1 SGHTA, CDR2 FQGNSA.

The chain combines TRBV7-8 with TRBJ2-7, with 7 bases fitting TRBD1. CDR1 SGHVS and CDR2 FQNEAQ come from the germline V gene. This CDR3 is built from 16 residues. Trimming at V came to 1 base and at J to 2 bases, leaving 8 bases not matched to a gene. CDR3: CASSLGPQGVPYEQYF. The CDR3, as DNA: TGTGCCAGCAGCTTAGGTCCCCAGGGGGTGCCCTACGAGCAGTACTTC. The variable domain in full, completed from reference TRBV7-8 and TRBJ2-7, reads GAGVSQSPRYKVAKRGQDVALRCDPISGHVSLFWYQQALGQGPEFLTYFQNEAQLDKSGLPSDRFFAERPEGSVSTLKIQRTQQEDSAVYLCASSLGPQGVPYEQYFGPGTRLTVT.

V gene TRBV18 combines with J gene TRBJ1-5; D is ambiguous. The germline V gene has CDR1 KGHSH and CDR2 LQKENI. This CDR3 is 14 amino acids long. Trimming took off 6 bases at V and 3 bases at J, with 12 bases between the two ends. CDR3 residues: CASSPERFNQPQHF. CDR3 sequence (DNA): TGTGCCAGCTCCCCCGAACGGTTCAATCAGCCCCAGCATTTT.

The chain employs TRBV6-5 and TRBJ2-3; TRBD2 aligns across 13 bases. The V gene's germline CDR1 is MNHEY and CDR2 SVGAGI. This CDR3 has 15 residues. The V gene end was trimmed by 6 bases and the J gene end by 8 bases; junction bases not matched to a gene: 8. The CDR3 spells CASSFTSGRALTQYF. CDR3 coding DNA: TGTGCCAGCAGCTTTACTAGCGGGAGGGCCCTTACGCAGTATTTT.

The genes are TRBV9 and TRBJ2-1, with 7 bases that match TRBD2. CDR1 and CDR2 (germline): SGDLS, YYNGEE. Losses at the gene ends were 0 bases for V and 9 bases for J; bases not matched to a gene: 18. The CDR3 sequence is 18 residues long. The chain's CDR3 is CASSVAPSGTTGNTEQFF. DNA for the CDR3: TGTGCCAGCAGCGTAGCTCCCTCCGGGACTACGGGGAACACTGAGCAGTTCTTC.

This clone occurred once. This chain connects TRBV5-1 to TRBJ2-2; perhaps TRBD1 as D (6 bases). CDR3 size: 16 residues. Trimming stripped 3 bases from V and 6 bases from J, with 18 bases between. Germline values: CDR1 SGHRS, CDR2 YFSETQ. The chain's CDR3 is CASSSGPGERAGELFF. The CDR3 bases are TGCGCCAGCAGCTCGGGACCAGGGGAACGGGCCGGGGAGCTGTTTTTT. The entire variable domain, with the rest obtained from reference TRBV5-1 and TRBJ2-2, is as follows: KAGVTQTPRYLIKTRGQQVTLSCSPISGHRSVSWYQQTPGQGLQFLFEYFSETQRNKGNFPGRFSGRQFSNSRSEMNVSTLELGDSALYLCASSSGPGERAGELFFGEGSRLTVL.

The chain is built from TRBV5-1 and TRBJ2-2, with 10 bases that match TRBD1. The V gene end was trimmed by 0 bases and the J gene end by 4 bases; junction bases not matched to a gene: 0. The CDR3 consists of 15 residues. Germline-derived CDR1 and CDR2 are SGHRS and YFSETQ. The CDR3 sequence: CASSLGDRGTGELFF. In DNA, the CDR3 is TGCGCCAGCAGCTTGGGGGACAGGGGCACCGGGGAGCTGTTTTTT.

The J gene is TRBJ2-5, the V gene TRBV11-2, with 9 nucleotides matching TRBD2. V lost 5 bases and J lost 5; bases outside the gene matches: 12. The germline CDR1 and CDR2 sequences are SGHAT and FQNNGV. The length of the CDR3 is 16 residues. This chain's CDR3 is CASSPSGGSPYETQYF. CDR3 nucleotide sequence: TGTGCCAGCAGCCCGAGCGGGGGGTCCCCCTATGAGACCCAGTACTTC.